This T cell receptor (beta chain) was captured in a study of blood T cell repertoires in COVID-19. TCRdb keeps only in-frame clones here, not all; method: immunoSEQ multiplex PCR. The sample lists about 180,000 clones, about nine tenths occurring once. The source is a man in his late teens or twenties who had recovered from COVID-19. Sequenced: peripheral blood.

The CDR3 spells CASSPGQATNTEAFF. The CDR3 DNA reads TGTGCCAGCAGTCCGGGACAGGCAACGAACACTGAAGCTTTCTTT. V and J are TRBV9 and TRBJ1-1, with TRBD1 identical over 8 bases. In germline, CDR1 is SGDLS, CDR2 YYNGEE. Losses at the gene ends were 5 bases for V and 1 base for J; bases not matched to a gene: 7. CDR3 size: 15 residues.